This T cell receptor beta chain was sequenced in a study of chemoradiotherapy in HPV16-positive cancers. Study as a whole: Candidate HPV-specific clones and shared TCR motifs came from a couple of HPV16-positive patients.

The V segment lost 4 bases and the J segment 7 bases; nucleotides outside the gene matches: 14. Germline V gene sequence: CDR1 SGHNT, CDR2 YYREEE (reference sequence). This CDR3 is 16 amino acids long. As regards this clone: Its antigen is not identified.

The method was immunoSEQ multiplex PCR; TCRdb's version includes in-frame clones alone and lacks a portion of them. The sample records some 13,000 clones, around 66% being singletons. Study-level points and caveats: For HPV16-positive patients, expanding HPV-responsive T cells associated with longer recurrence-free survival. Candidate HPV-specific clones and E7-related TCR motifs grew in tumor during treatment. The functional HPV-specific definition rests on just two HPV16-positive patients.

This sequence originates from a human donor with HPV-associated anogenital cancer. The specimen was obtained from a patient who underwent chemoradiotherapy. The V gene is TRBV5-4, the J gene TRBJ2-3; 8 bases match TRBD2. The CDR3 region is CASSRRRGADFNTQYF. The CDR3, as DNA: TGTGCCAGCAGCCGGAGGCGGGGGGCCGACTTCAATACGCAGTATTTT.